Listed below are T cell receptor beta chains from one sample, sequenced in a study of response to subunit inactivated influenza vaccine. MiXCR, run by TCRdb on the RT-PCR reads, gives a single entry per CDR3 protein. The profile covers hundreds of thousands of distinct CDR3 sequences, with approximately 21% appearing a single time and 10% to 13% taken by the ten largest. Source: PBMCs from blood, taken about 19 months after vaccination. The receptors shown here come from a man between 45 and 75 years old who received an inactivated influenza vaccine. The CDR3 runs from the conserved cysteine through the conserved F or W. A D gene is named only where the DNA matches it firmly. Not all rows give a size; the values are once, few, many and, for expanded clones, a class.

cdr3_nt: TGTGCCATCAGCCCGGGGGAGACCCAGTACTTC; cdr3_aa: CAISPGETQYF; d_call: NA; j_call: TRBJ2-5; v_call: TRBV10-3; clone_size: NA
cdr3_nt: TGTGCCAGCAGCTCCGAGGGGGGCGACACCGGGGAGCTGTTTTTT; cdr3_aa: CASSSEGGDTGELFF; d_call: NA; j_call: TRBJ2-2; v_call: TRBV2; clone_size: NA
cdr3_nt: TGTGCCAGCAGCTTGGACCCGACCGGCTACACCTTC; cdr3_aa: CASSLDPTGYTF; d_call: NA; j_call: TRBJ1-2; v_call: TRBV5-5; clone_size: few
cdr3_nt: TGTGCCAGCAGCTTAAAGATCTGGACTAACCACGACGAGCAGTACTTC; cdr3_aa: CASSLKIWTNHDEQYF; d_call: NA; j_call: TRBJ2-7; v_call: TRBV7-6; clone_size: NA
cdr3_nt: TGCAGCGTGGAGCGGCAGCAGCAAGAGACCCAGTACTTC; cdr3_aa: CSVERQQQETQYF; d_call: NA; j_call: TRBJ2-5; v_call: TRBV29-1; clone_size: few
cdr3_nt: TGCGCCAGCAGCCATTCGACAGGGGTGGATTCACCCCTCCACTTT; cdr3_aa: CASSHSTGVDSPLHF; d_call: TRBD1; j_call: TRBJ1-6; v_call: TRBV4-3; clone_size: few
cdr3_nt: TGTGCCAGCAGCTTAGAAAGCGGGCTAGCGACCCAGTACTTC; cdr3_aa: CASSLESGLATQYF; d_call: NA; j_call: TRBJ2-5; v_call: TRBV11-2; clone_size: few
cdr3_nt: TGTGCCAGCAGCCGGGACAGCTACAATGAGCAGTTCTTC; cdr3_aa: CASSRDSYNEQFF; d_call: TRBD1; j_call: TRBJ2-1; v_call: TRBV5-6; clone_size: few
cdr3_nt: TGTGCCAGCAGTCCAGGGATGGGCAATCAGCCCCAGCATTTT; cdr3_aa: CASSPGMGNQPQHF; d_call: NA; j_call: TRBJ1-5; v_call: TRBV25-1; clone_size: NA
cdr3_nt: TGTGCCAGCAGCCCGGGGGCTAGGACCTACGAGCAGTACTTC; cdr3_aa: CASSPGARTYEQYF; d_call: NA; j_call: TRBJ2-7; v_call: TRBV7-9; clone_size: NA
cdr3_nt: TGCGCCAGCAGTGAGTCGATCCTGGACGGTGAAAAACTGTTTTTT; cdr3_aa: CASSESILDGEKLFF; d_call: NA; j_call: TRBJ1-4; v_call: TRBV10-1; clone_size: NA
cdr3_nt: TGTGCCATCAGTTCCCTAGCGGGAGGGAATGAGCAGTTCTTC; cdr3_aa: CAISSLAGGNEQFF; d_call: TRBD2; j_call: TRBJ2-1; v_call: TRBV10-3; clone_size: NA
cdr3_nt: TGTGCCAGCAGTTATAGACAGGGACCGTATAGCAATCAGCCCCAGCATTTT; cdr3_aa: CASSYRQGPYSNQPQHF; d_call: TRBD1; j_call: TRBJ1-5; v_call: TRBV7-2; clone_size: few
cdr3_nt: TGTGCCAGCAGCTTGATTGATAGAGGACTAGCGGGAGGTACGTCCTACGAGCAGTACTTC; cdr3_aa: CASSLIDRGLAGGTSYEQYF; d_call: TRBD2; j_call: TRBJ2-7; v_call: TRBV7-8; clone_size: NA
cdr3_nt: TGTGCCACCAGTGATTTGAAGGGCGGCCCGGAAGATACGCAGTATTTT; cdr3_aa: CATSDLKGGPEDTQYF; d_call: NA; j_call: TRBJ2-3; v_call: TRBV24-1; clone_size: NA
cdr3_nt: TGTGCCAGCACCACAGGAGGCAAAAACATTCAGTACTTC; cdr3_aa: CASTTGGKNIQYF; d_call: NA; j_call: TRBJ2-4; v_call: TRBV6-2/TRBV6-3; clone_size: few
cdr3_nt: TGTGCCAGCAGGCGCGACAGGCACTACGAGCAGTACTTC; cdr3_aa: CASRRDRHYEQYF; d_call: NA; j_call: TRBJ2-7; v_call: TRBV6-6; clone_size: few
cdr3_nt: TGTGCCAGCAGGCCTTACAGGGAAGGGAGGACCCAGCATTTT; cdr3_aa: CASRPYREGRTQHF; d_call: NA; j_call: TRBJ1-5; v_call: TRBV6-1; clone_size: few
cdr3_nt: TGTGCCAGTAGACATACAGGGAGAGGAACTGAAGCTTTCTTT; cdr3_aa: CASRHTGRGTEAFF; d_call: NA; j_call: TRBJ1-1; v_call: TRBV19; clone_size: NA
cdr3_nt: TGTGCCAGCAGTTTATTCGGGGGAGTTAACACTGAAGCTTTCTTT; cdr3_aa: CASSLFGGVNTEAFF; d_call: NA; j_call: TRBJ1-1; v_call: TRBV27; clone_size: few
cdr3_nt: TGTGCCAGCAGTGAAGTGGGGGGGCGCGGGCAGCCCCAGCATTTT; cdr3_aa: CASSEVGGRGQPQHF; d_call: NA; j_call: TRBJ1-5; v_call: TRBV6-1; clone_size: few
cdr3_nt: TGCAGTGCTAGAGATCTGGCCCGGGGGTCGAACACCGGGGAGCTGTTTTTT; cdr3_aa: CSARDLARGSNTGELFF; d_call: NA; j_call: TRBJ2-2; v_call: TRBV20-1; clone_size: NA
cdr3_nt: TGTGCCAGCAGTTACCCACCTCGCAGGAGACTAAGCTCTGGGGCCAACGTCCTGACTTTC; cdr3_aa: CASSYPPRRRLSSGANVLTF; d_call: NA; j_call: TRBJ2-6; v_call: TRBV6-2/TRBV6-3; clone_size: NA
cdr3_nt: TGTGCCAGCAGTGATTGGGCAGTCACCGGGGAGCTGTTTTTT; cdr3_aa: CASSDWAVTGELFF; d_call: NA; j_call: TRBJ2-2; v_call: TRBV3-1; clone_size: NA
cdr3_nt: TGTGCCACCTCTGTTACTTCTGGGGCCAACGTCCTGACTTTC; cdr3_aa: CATSVTSGANVLTF; d_call: NA; j_call: TRBJ2-6; v_call: TRBV15; clone_size: NA
cdr3_nt: TGTGCCAGCAAGATGGACAGACTGAGCTACGAGCAGTACTTC; cdr3_aa: CASKMDRLSYEQYF; d_call: NA; j_call: TRBJ2-7; v_call: TRBV7-2; clone_size: few
cdr3_nt: TGTGCCAGCAGCCAAGAAGGCTGGAAAGGCTACACCTTC; cdr3_aa: CASSQEGWKGYTF; d_call: NA; j_call: TRBJ1-2; v_call: TRBV4-2; clone_size: many
cdr3_nt: TGTGCCAGCTCACGATACCAGCAGGGATTTAACAATGAGCAGTTCTTC; cdr3_aa: CASSRYQQGFNNEQFF; d_call: NA; j_call: TRBJ2-1; v_call: TRBV18; clone_size: few
cdr3_nt: TGTGCCAGCAGGGGAAGAGACACACATGAAAAACTGTTTTTT; cdr3_aa: CASRGRDTHEKLFF; d_call: NA; j_call: TRBJ1-4; v_call: TRBV7-2; clone_size: few
cdr3_nt: TGTGCCAGCAGCCCCGGACAGGGATCATCCTTGGTTTGGTTACCCCTCCACTTT; cdr3_aa: CASSPGQGSSLVWLPLHF; d_call: TRBD1; j_call: TRBJ1-6; v_call: TRBV6-1; clone_size: few
cdr3_nt: TGTGCCAGCAGCTTGGAGGGACAGCGCGCTTTCTTT; cdr3_aa: CASSLEGQRAFF; d_call: TRBD1; j_call: TRBJ1-1; v_call: TRBV7-6; clone_size: few
cdr3_nt: TGTGCCAGCGGCCCAGCGAATAATTCACCCCTCCACTTT; cdr3_aa: CASGPANNSPLHF; d_call: NA; j_call: TRBJ1-6; v_call: TRBV6-1; clone_size: NA
cdr3_nt: TGCGCCAGCAGCCAAGATCCTCCGGGGACAGGGGTTCTCCCTGAGCAGTTCTTC; cdr3_aa: CASSQDPPGTGVLPEQFF; d_call: TRBD1; j_call: TRBJ2-1; v_call: TRBV4-3; clone_size: NA
cdr3_nt: TGTGCCACCGGGGGGGCTGGAACTGAAGCTTTCTTT; cdr3_aa: CATGGAGTEAFF; d_call: NA; j_call: TRBJ1-1; v_call: TRBV15; clone_size: NA
cdr3_nt: TGTGCCAGCAGTTTAAGGAGAAATTCACCCCTCCACTTT; cdr3_aa: CASSLRRNSPLHF; d_call: NA; j_call: TRBJ1-6; v_call: TRBV27; clone_size: few
cdr3_nt: TGCAGTGCTTCTCACCCGGGACAGGGTCAAGATTCACCCCTCCACTTT; cdr3_aa: CSASHPGQGQDSPLHF; d_call: TRBD1; j_call: TRBJ1-6; v_call: TRBV20-1; clone_size: many
cdr3_nt: TGCAGTGCTAGAGTTTTGGGTAGTCAAGAGACCCAGTACTTC; cdr3_aa: CSARVLGSQETQYF; d_call: NA; j_call: TRBJ2-5; v_call: TRBV20-1; clone_size: NA
cdr3_nt: TGTGCCAGCAGCAAAGCGCCCAGGCCGATAGGTGAGCAGTTCTTC; cdr3_aa: CASSKAPRPIGEQFF; d_call: NA; j_call: TRBJ2-1; v_call: TRBV21-1; clone_size: NA
cdr3_nt: TGCGCCAGCAGCGCCGGGACAGCTTCTCAGACTAATGAAAAACTGTTTTTT; cdr3_aa: CASSAGTASQTNEKLFF; d_call: TRBD1; j_call: TRBJ1-4; v_call: TRBV5-1; clone_size: few
cdr3_nt: TGCGCCAGCAGCCAAGAAACGGGGTCACCCCTCCACTTT; cdr3_aa: CASSQETGSPLHF; d_call: NA; j_call: TRBJ1-6; v_call: TRBV4-1; clone_size: NA
cdr3_nt: TGTGCCAGCTCTCCCTTGAGGTTGAACACTGAAGCTTTCTTT; cdr3_aa: CASSPLRLNTEAFF; d_call: NA; j_call: TRBJ1-1; v_call: TRBV18; clone_size: few
cdr3_nt: TGTGCCAGCTTGGGACTAGCGGGATACAATGAGCAGTTCTTC; cdr3_aa: CASLGLAGYNEQFF; d_call: TRBD2; j_call: TRBJ2-1; v_call: TRBV6-2/TRBV6-3; clone_size: few
cdr3_nt: TGCGCCAGCAGCCCCCGGACAGCGGGATATCAGTACTTC; cdr3_aa: CASSPRTAGYQYF; d_call: NA; j_call: TRBJ2-7; v_call: TRBV4-3; clone_size: NA
cdr3_nt: TGCGCCAGCAGCTTGGGCGGACAGGGGAGCAATCAGCCCCAGCATTTT; cdr3_aa: CASSLGGQGSNQPQHF; d_call: TRBD1; j_call: TRBJ1-5; v_call: TRBV5-1; clone_size: many
cdr3_nt: TGCAGTGCCACGGCGGCAGGGGCGAGCACCGGGGAGCTGTTTTTT; cdr3_aa: CSATAAGASTGELFF; d_call: NA; j_call: TRBJ2-2; v_call: TRBV20-1; clone_size: NA
cdr3_nt: TGCGCCAGCAGCTTGACAGACTATGGCTACACCTTC; cdr3_aa: CASSLTDYGYTF; d_call: NA; j_call: TRBJ1-2; v_call: TRBV5-1; clone_size: NA
cdr3_nt: TGTGCCATCAGTGACAGCTACTATGGCTACACCTTC; cdr3_aa: CAISDSYYGYTF; d_call: NA; j_call: TRBJ1-2; v_call: TRBV10-3; clone_size: few
cdr3_nt: TGTGCCAGCAGTTTTTCTTCGAGGGGAGGCTATGGCTACACCTTC; cdr3_aa: CASSFSSRGGYGYTF; d_call: NA; j_call: TRBJ1-2; v_call: TRBV12-3/TRBV12-4; clone_size: NA
cdr3_nt: TGTGCCAGCAGCTTCCAGGGTGGCTCACCCCTCCACTTT; cdr3_aa: CASSFQGGSPLHF; d_call: NA; j_call: TRBJ1-6; v_call: TRBV7-2; clone_size: few
cdr3_nt: TGCGCCAGCAGCCAAGATGCAGGAAGAAACTATGGCTACACCTTC; cdr3_aa: CASSQDAGRNYGYTF; d_call: NA; j_call: TRBJ1-2; v_call: TRBV4-1; clone_size: many
cdr3_nt: TGTGCCAGCAGCCCCGGACAGCAACAACTCTATGGCTACACCTTC; cdr3_aa: CASSPGQQQLYGYTF; d_call: NA; j_call: TRBJ1-2; v_call: TRBV28; clone_size: NA
cdr3_nt: TGTGCCAGCAGCCGAGGAGGGGCCTTCTCCTACGAGCAGTACTTC; cdr3_aa: CASSRGGAFSYEQYF; d_call: NA; j_call: TRBJ2-7; v_call: TRBV7-9; clone_size: NA
cdr3_nt: TGTGCCAGTAGTATTGCCAGGGGTGAAAAACTGTTTTTT; cdr3_aa: CASSIARGEKLFF; d_call: NA; j_call: TRBJ1-4; v_call: TRBV19; clone_size: few